The T cell receptor beta chain under discussion was sequenced for a study of read filtering for tumor transcriptome and immune sequencing. Findings of the study overall: Even smaller IR-seq throughput identified most shared clonotypes.

Germline CDR1 and CDR2: SGHKS and YYEKEE (reference sequence). The CDR3 totals 15 residues. On this clonotype: Its matching antigen is unknown. A far larger clone is one base from this, pointing to a likely read error.

This library used roughly 370 ng RNA and molecular barcoded adaptors spanning alpha/delta and beta/gamma chains. TCRdb itself ran the reads through MiXCR, one entry per CDR3 protein. The repertoire has 85,000 to 100,000 distinct CDR3 sequences, about a fifth of them found once; the top ten carry approximately 10%. The rearrangement joins TRBV5-5 to TRBJ2-1; 7 bases line up with TRBD2. Sample: a population of CD138-negative cells sorted from bone marrow. The clonotype was recovered from a donor at least 40 years old with multiple myeloma. The CDR3 loop reads CASSFLAATYNEQLF. CDR3 DNA sequence: TGCGCCAGCAGCTTCCTAGCGGCAACCTACAATGAGCAGCTCTTC.